A few counts support the clone carrying this TCR beta chain. Its antigen is currently unknown. TCRdb keeps only in-frame clones here, not all; method: immunoSEQ multiplex PCR. The repertoire holds some 130,000 clones, approximately 85% seen once, with about 1.5% in the top ten. This sample stems from a study of T cell responses to AZD1222 COVID-19 vaccine. Study context: Samples with a second dose at about 4 or about 12 weeks were pooled together.

CDR1 is MNHNY, CDR2 SVGAGI, per germline (reference sequence). The V and J ends lost 0 bases and 2 bases respectively, with 10 bases between them. There are 15 residues in the CDR3. Study-level points and caveats: Breadth and depth of Spike-specific TCRs rose after two AZD1222 doses. Donor demographics were predominantly white British with a female majority; clonal diversity may be underestimated. Unmutated regions of variants are reportedly targeted by nearly half of spike-specific TCRs.

V is TRBV6-6 and J is TRBJ1-2, with unresolved D. The clonotype originates from an adult in good health. Sequencing used peripheral blood, obtained on day 0 of AZD1222 vaccination. Written as DNA, the CDR3 is TGTGCCAGCAGTTACTCGACCGGAGGGAACTATGGCTACACCTTC. This sequence encodes CASSYSTGGNYGYTF.